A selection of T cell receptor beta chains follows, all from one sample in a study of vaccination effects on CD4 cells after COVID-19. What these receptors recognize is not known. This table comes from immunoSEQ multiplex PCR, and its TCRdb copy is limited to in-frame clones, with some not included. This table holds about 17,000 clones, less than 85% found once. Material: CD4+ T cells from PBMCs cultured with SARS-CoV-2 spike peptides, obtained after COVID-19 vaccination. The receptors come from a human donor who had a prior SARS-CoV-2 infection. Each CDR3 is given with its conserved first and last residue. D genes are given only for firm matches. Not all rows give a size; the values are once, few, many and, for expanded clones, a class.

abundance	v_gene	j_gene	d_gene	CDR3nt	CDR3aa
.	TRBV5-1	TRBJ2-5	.	TGCGCCAGCAGCTTCCTGTACCAAGAGACCCAGTACTTC	CASSFLYQETQYF
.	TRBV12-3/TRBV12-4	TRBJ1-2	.	TGTGCCAGCAGTCTTATACAGGGAGGCTACACCTTC	CASSLIQGGYTF
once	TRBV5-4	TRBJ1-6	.	TGTGCCAGCAGACGACAGGAGAGCTCCTATAATTCACCCCTCCACTTT	CASRRQESSYNSPLHF
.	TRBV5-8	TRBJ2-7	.	TGTGCCAGCAGTTACGGAAGGGGTGACGAGCAGTACTTC	CASSYGRGDEQYF
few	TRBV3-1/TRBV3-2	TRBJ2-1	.	TGTGCCAGCAGCCAAGTCGGAGGGCGTACTGAGCAGTTCTTC	CASSQVGGRTEQFF
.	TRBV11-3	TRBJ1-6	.	TGTGCCAGCAGCTTAACGAGGGGATCACCCCTCCACTTT	CASSLTRGSPLHF
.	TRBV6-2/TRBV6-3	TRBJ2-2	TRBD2	TGTGCCAGCAGTTCGCTAGCGGGAGGGGGTTTATCGGAGCTGTTTTTT	CASSSLAGGGLSELFF
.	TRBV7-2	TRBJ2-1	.	TGTGCCAGCGGCTTATCGGCAGGGGTTGGCAATGAGCAGTTCTTC	CASGLSAGVGNEQFF
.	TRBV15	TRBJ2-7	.	TGTGCCACCAGCAGGGAAAGGGGGAACTACGAGCAGTACTTC	CATSRERGNYEQYF
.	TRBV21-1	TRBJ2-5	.	TGTGCCAGCAGCCCCCGGGGGGCCGAGGGAATATGGGAGACCCAGTACTTC	CASSPRGAEGIWETQYF